Described below is a single TCR beta chain sequence and its context. The clone's antigen remains unknown. Qualities for individual bases were not recorded, and no much larger clone is one base off. The data stem from a study of blood T cell repertoires in COVID-19 (dated by TCRdb to the early 2020s). Broadly, across the study: Collaborator samples came from the United States, Italy and Spain and covered acute and convalescent phases of COVID-19. The prospective study material was composed of cDNA or gDNA derived from T cells, B-cell-depleted T cells, or PBMCs. Samples came from the ongoing ImmuneRACE study (first 160 participants) plus 1,254 subjects from 6 global collaborators. Where available, HLA class I and class II types were taken from metadata supplied by the sample provider and were not determined by assay-based typing. The repertoires were released in a freely available public database intended as a resource for research on the immune response to SARS-CoV-2. A de-identified subject ID, COVID-19 status, age in years and sex were almost always included in the sample metadata. Subjects who had been exposed to COVID-19, were actively infected with it, or had recovered from it provided the deeply sampled blood TCRbeta repertoires that made up the dataset.

The paper's findings and limits, for the study overall: The quantity of clinical and demographic metadata differed by source and by participant and was supplied without curation.

Participants in the prospective study were aged roughly 18 to 100 years, lived in about two dozen United States geographic areas, and enrolled through a virtual design. Cohort assignment in the prospective study relied on participant-reported clinical history from a screening survey and a study questionnaire. In the prospective study, whole blood, serum and a nasopharyngeal or oropharyngeal swab were collected from each participant by mobile phlebotomists. Prospective study participants could optionally give additional blood draws and questionnaires over an approximately two-month period. Prospective study blood samples were shipped either frozen or at room temperature before DNA extraction. TCRbeta CDR3 regions were amplified from genomic DNA by means of the immunoSEQ Assay, a bias-controlled multiplex PCR. The source study handled its data this way. Nucleated cell counts per sample were estimated from amplification of reference gene primers within the assay. To quantify the absolute abundance of each unique TCRbeta CDR3 rearrangement, sequence reads were collapsed and filtered. Productive Simpson clonality was computed per sample as the square root of Simpson's diversity index over productive rearrangements. TCRdb holds this immuneACCESS table with in-frame rearrangements only. Some clones are missing; in checked studies, unresolved V genes explain under half, and the rest has no known cause. Clonal size and the V and J genes are those of that table, whereas D and trimming came from the DNA. Recorded for this sample are some 460,000 clones; 70% to 90% of them occurred a single time. The ten biggest clones cover around 1.8% of the sample.

From its cysteine to its phenylalanine, the CDR3 spans 14 amino acids. The entry retains the CDR3 DNA only, 42 bases that are in frame from base 1. Via the germline V gene, CDR1 is MDHEN and CDR2 SYDVKM. A distance of 9 bases separates the germline ends of V and J, which lose 5 bases and 1 base respectively. The sample taken for sequencing was PBMCs or T cells enriched from blood (not recorded which). This receptor was identified in a woman aged 18-29 years with acute COVID-19. The V and J segments used are TRBV28 and TRBJ1-5; matching of 5 bases hints at TRBD1 as the D gene. The DNA sequence follows: TGTGCCAGCAGTAGGCGGGGGAGCAATCAGCCCCAGCATTTT. Its translation reads: CASSRRGSNQPQHF. The CDR3, completed at both ends by the reference TRBV28 and TRBJ1-5 genes, gives the full variable domain DVKVTQSSRYLVKRTGEKVFLECVQDMDHENMFWYRQDPGLGLRLIYFSYDVKMKEKGDIPEGYSVSREKKERFSLILESASTNQTSMYLCASSRRGSNQPQHFGDGTRLSIL.